This TCR beta chain was documented in a study of human versus mouse CDR3 diversity and MHC coevolution (dated 2017 in TCRdb). Regarding the study in general: According to reports, the immunoSEQ assay detects one in 200,000 T cells and minimizes multiplex PCR amplification bias. Across mouse and human samples, each sample had between roughly 0.6 x 10^7 and 1.8 x 10^7 valid reads. As a reference point for TCR selection on multiple MHC II alleles, the study used human naive CD4 T cell repertoires and compared them against human-TCR-locus transgenic mice that have a single MHC II. The human cohort comprised three healthy volunteer blood donors, one aged 30 to 39, one aged 40 to 49 and one aged 60 to 70 at collection.

From V the trimming removes 5 bases and from J it removes 7 bases, while the gene matches leave 11 bases of the junction unaccounted for. The CDR3 covers 15 residues, taking in both the cysteine and the phenylalanine. The kept DNA is CDR3 alone, 45 bases in frame from the first base. Taken from the germline V gene (reference sequence), the CDR1 and CDR2 loops are SEHNR and FQNEAQ. Naive CD4 T cells, defined as CD45RO-negative and CD62L-positive, were isolated from PBMCs by fluorescence-activated cell sorting. From each donor, 45 to 60 ml of fresh peripheral blood was taken, and Ficoll density centrifugation was then used to isolate PBMCs. Cells were sorted on a FACSAria III instrument, and every sample had a purity above 85%. The QIAGEN blood and tissue kit was used to extract genomic DNA from sorted cells, and the DNA was quantified on a NanoDrop 1000. The immunoSEQ platform deep sequenced and quantified TCR alpha and beta chains by multiplex PCR of genomic DNA. In the original analysis: Annotation of the TCR sequences relied on IMGT gene and region definitions. Out-of-frame rearrangements were used as a proxy for the preselection repertoire and compared with in-frame clonotypes. Repertoire size was estimated with the iCHAO1 estimator supplied with the immunoSEQ platform. Clonal inequality was measured with a Gini index on in-frame amino acid clonotypes, based on the Lorenz curve. The intersect function of the R package tcR was used to count shared clonotypes, and the Jaccard index was used to score similarity. The R prcomp function was used without normalization to run principal component analysis of V, J and V-J usage frequencies. The clones in this table, taken by TCRdb from immuneACCESS, are in-frame only. Not every clone is retained; where verified, under half of the shortfall comes from an unresolved V gene, and the cause of the rest is unknown. V and J calls and clone size are those listed in that table; D and trimming were worked out from the DNA. The sample contains roughly 80,000 clones, roughly 95% of them found a single time. More than 1.1% of the sample comes from the top ten.

General findings and caveats noted by the study authors: On average, humans had more CDR3 deletions and insertions than mice, indicating greater exonuclease and TdT activity. Because human T cells were selected on about six MHC II alleles, repertoire diversity in humans and mice was not considered directly comparable. iCHAO1 estimates gave humans the largest TCR beta repertoire, around 1.5 million clonotypes, attributed likely to selection by multiple MHC II molecules. Among all compared groups, most of the three human donors had the lowest clonal inequality scores.

On this clone itself: This receptor's antigen is unknown. The record has no base qualities; no much larger clone is one base away.

The sequence joins TRBV7-9 to TRBJ1-5, with TRBD1 identical over 7 junction bases. The sequence was collected from a person aged 30-70 years in good health. The sample was naive CD4+ T cells from blood. Explained via the paper, the cell subset or site label denotes: CD45RO-negative CD62L-positive naive CD4 T cells. Read as DNA, the sequence is TGTGCCAGCAGCCGAACAGGGGCCGCGGGACAGCCCCAGCATTTT. The resulting protein is CASSRTGAAGQPQHF.